The 6 T cell receptor beta chains in this list originate from one sample, sequenced in a study of blood T cell repertoires in COVID-19. Here immunoSEQ multiplex PCR was the method, and the copy in TCRdb shows in-frame clones only, minus some. Of around 200,000 clones listed, about 80% are singletons. The sample consisted of peripheral blood. The receptors come from a man aged 30-40 years with active or convalescent COVID-19.

The chain is built from TRBV12-5 and TRBJ2-1; D is uncertain. V gave up 2 bases and J gave up 10 bases, with 9 bases separating them. This CDR3 region has 12 residues. From germline, CDR1 is LGHNT and CDR2 FRNRAP. CDR3 nucleotides: TGTGCTAGTGGTTTGATGCCCGGGGAGCAGTTCTTC. Protein sequence: CASGLMPGEQFF.

Comment on this clone: At the DNA level, this CDR3 is encoded by other sequences in the same sample as well. J is TRBJ1-1 and V is TRBV5-1; 7 nucleotides match TRBD1. Germline V gene sequence: CDR1 SGHRS, CDR2 YFSETQ. V trimming: 0 bases; J trimming: 3 bases; junction bases outside the gene matches: 5. The CDR3 loop spans 15 amino acids. The DNA for the CDR3 is TGCGCCAGCAGCTTGGCCGGGCAGGGGGACACTGAAGCTTTCTTT. Its protein product is CASSLAGQGDTEAFF.

This rearrangement joins TRBV3-1 (or the pseudogene TRBV3-2) to TRBJ2-2; 7 positions agree with TRBD2. This CDR3 is built from 16 residues. CDR1 is LGHDT and CDR2 is YNNKEL in the germline V gene (reference sequence). Trimming at V came to 2 bases and at J to 0 bases, leaving 3 bases not matched to a gene. CDR3 nucleotide sequence: TGTGCCAGCAGCCAACCGCTAGCGGCGAACACCGGGGAGCTGTTTTTT. This sequence encodes CASSQPLAANTGELFF.

The chain employs TRBV3-1 (or the pseudogene TRBV3-2) and TRBJ2-3; 14 bases agree with TRBD2. With V trimmed by 5 bases and J by 2 bases, 9 bases remained unmatched. The CDR3 has 18 residues. CDR1 and CDR2 from the germline V gene are LGHDT and YNNKEL (reference sequence). The CDR3 bases are TGTGCCAGCAGCGTAAAACGGACTAGCGGGAGGTACACAGATACGCAGTATTTT. Its translation is CASSVKRTSGRYTDTQYF.

This sequence joins TRBV6-6 and TRBJ1-2; the match to TRBD1 covers 9 bases. The CDR3 runs to 13 residues. Germline V lookup: CDR1 MNHNY, CDR2 SVGAGI (reference sequence). The junction had 7 bases not matched to a gene; V was cut back by 7 bases and J by 7 bases. The CDR3 DNA follows: TGTGCCAGCAAAAACGACAGGGGGATTGGCTACACCTTC. Translated: CASKNDRGIGYTF.

The chain couples TRBV20-1 to TRBJ1-5; D unresolved. The germline V gene has CDR1 DFQATT and CDR2 SNEGSKA (reference sequence). The CDR3 spans 13 residues. Deletions cut 3 bases from V and 7 bases from J, with 13 bases between. The chain's CDR3 is CSASSGPKQPQHF. For the CDR3, the DNA is TGCAGTGCTAGTAGTGGGCCCAAGCAGCCCCAGCATTTT.